The 13 T cell receptor beta chains given below trace back to one sample, sequenced in a study of blood T cell repertoires in COVID-19. Repertoires were generated with immunoSEQ multiplex PCR, while TCRdb's copy carries only in-frame clones and drops some. The data show 52,000 or so clones, roughly 76% seen once. The sequenced sample consisted of peripheral blood. These receptors were taken from a man aged 50 to 59 with active or convalescent COVID-19.

This chain joins TRBV5-6 and TRBJ2-7; possible D gene TRBD1, 5 bases. The CDR3 totals 15 residues. The V and J ends lost 3 bases and 5 bases respectively, with 18 bases between them. Germline V gene data show CDR1 as SGHDT and CDR2 as YYEEEE. The CDR3 here is CASSWGTGPFHEQYF. The CDR3 coding sequence is TGTGCCAGCAGCTGGGGAACAGGCCCTTTCCACGAGCAGTACTTC.

J is TRBJ2-7 and V is TRBV6-6; TRBD1 is a possible D gene (5 bases). The CDR3 extends over 12 amino acids. Trimming removed 2 bases from V and 3 bases from J, with 5 bases in between. Germline CDR1 is MNHNY and CDR2 is SVGAGI (reference sequence). CDR3 sequence (DNA): TGTGCCAGCAGTTACCAGGGCTACGAGCAGTACTTC. Protein sequence: CASSYQGYEQYF.

The chain is built from TRBV19 and TRBJ2-1, with D possibly being TRBD2 (5 bases). Germline lookup yields CDR1 LNHDA and CDR2 SQIVND (reference sequence). The germline V and J ends were trimmed by 9 bases and 6 bases, with 12 bases remaining between them. The CDR3 length is 12 residues. CDR3 region: CASKTSSNEQFF. CDR3 coding DNA: TGTGCCAGCAAAACTAGTTCCAATGAGCAGTTCTTC.

The rearrangement links TRBV5-6 to TRBJ2-2; D is undetermined. Germline assignment: CDR1 SGHDT and CDR2 YYEEEE. The V end was cut by 8 bases, the J end by 7 bases, with 6 bases between. The CDR3 consists of 10 residues. In nucleotides, the CDR3 is TGTGCCAGGTCTAGCGGGGAGCTGTTTTTT. It is translated as CARSSGELFF.

This chain uses TRBV7-9 with TRBJ2-7; perhaps TRBD2 as D (6 bases). The CDR3 has 17 amino acids. The germline V and J ends were trimmed by 3 bases and 6 bases, with 24 bases remaining between them. Germline V gives CDR1 SEHNR, CDR2 FQNEAQ (reference sequence). The CDR3 reads CASSFSWAGSNLGEQYF. The CDR3 coding sequence is TGTGCCAGCAGCTTCAGTTGGGCGGGATCCAACCTGGGCGAGCAGTACTTC.

The gene calls are TRBV14 and TRBJ2-5; tentative D call: TRBD1 (6 bases). Germline V lookup: CDR1 SGHDN, CDR2 FVKESK. The V and J ends lost 2 bases and 2 bases respectively, with 9 bases between them. The CDR3 covers 14 residues. In DNA, the CDR3 is TGTGCCAGCAGCCAACAGGGGCTACAAGAGACCCAGTACTTC. The encoded protein is CASSQQGLQETQYF.

CDR3 in DNA: TGTGCCAGCAGCTTAGAAGGCTCAGGGGGCTACACCTTC. It specifies CASSLEGSGGYTF. This sequence joins TRBV7-9 and TRBJ1-2; the D gene is possibly TRBD1 (5 bases). This CDR3 contains 13 residues. Per germline, CDR1 SEHNR and CDR2 FQNEAQ (reference sequence). V lost 1 base to trimming and J lost 8 bases, with 11 bases between them.

This rearrangement joins TRBV29-1 to TRBJ1-2; D might be TRBD1 (6 bases). The germline CDR1 and CDR2 sequences are SQVTM and ANQGSEA. V lost 3 bases and J lost 9, with 11 bases in between. CDR3 size: 11 residues. The CDR3 loop is CSVEEQGSYTF. As DNA, the CDR3 is TGCAGCGTTGAGGAACAGGGTAGCTACACCTTC.

The chain employs TRBV7-9 and TRBJ1-2; D is ambiguous. V lost 1 base, J lost 5 bases, and 8 bases lay in between. The CDR3 loop spans 13 amino acids. Per the germline V gene, CDR1 is SEHNR and CDR2 is FQNEAQ (reference sequence). In nucleotides, the CDR3 is TGTGCCAGCAGCTTAGGGACTTTGTATGGCTACACCTTC. This translates into CASSLGTLYGYTF. Full variable domain (outside the CDR3, taken from reference TRBV7-9 and TRBJ1-2): DTGVSQNPRHKITKRGQNVTFRCDPISEHNRLYWYRQTLGQGPEFLTYFQNEAQLEKSRLLSDRFSAERPKGSFSTLEIQRTEQGDSAMYLCASSLGTLYGYTFGSGTRLTVV.

The gene calls are TRBV5-4 and TRBJ1-2; unclear D gene. The CDR3 extends over 12 amino acids. CDR1 and CDR2 (germline): SGHNT, YYREEE (reference sequence). Trimming stripped 10 bases from V and 3 bases from J, with 13 bases between. Here the CDR3 reads CAWRGKHYGYTF. In DNA, the CDR3 is TGTGCCTGGCGCGGGAAACACTATGGCTACACCTTC. Together with reference TRBV5-4 and TRBJ1-2, the CDR3 gives the full variable domain: ETGVTQSPTHLIKTRGQQVTLRCSSQSGHNTVSWYQQALGQGPQFIFQYYREEENGRGNFPPRFSGLQFPNYSSELNVNALELDDSALYLCAWRGKHYGYTFGSGTRLTVV.

In its sample, this clone was seen a few times. The rearrangement links TRBV23-1 to TRBJ2-1, with TRBD2 matching over 8 bases. TRBV23-1 is assigned to the ORF class and has an uncertain function. The junction had 6 bases not matched to a gene; V was cut back by 4 bases and J by 4 bases. The CDR3 spans 15 residues. The CDR3: CASSLALAEYNEQFF. CDR3 DNA sequence: TGCGCCAGCAGTCTCGCACTAGCGGAGTACAATGAGCAGTTCTTC.

V and J are TRBV19 and TRBJ2-2; weak D call: TRBD2 (6 bases). V lost 7 bases, J lost 4 bases, and 10 bases lay in between. The CDR3 loop spans 13 amino acids. From germline, CDR1 is LNHDA and CDR2 SQIVND (reference sequence). The CDR3 here is CASNGGSTGELFF. CDR3 sequence (DNA): TGTGCCAGTAATGGGGGGAGCACCGGGGAGCTGTTTTTT.

V usage is TRBV19 and J usage is TRBJ1-5, with D unclear. V was pared by 0 bases and J by 1 base, with 10 bases between. Germline V CDR1 and CDR2: LNHDA, SQIVND (reference sequence). The CDR3 has 16 residues. The CDR3 protein is CASSIDLDQSNQPQHF. CDR3 nucleotide sequence: TGTGCCAGTAGTATAGATCTAGATCAAAGCAATCAGCCCCAGCATTTT.